The T cell receptor (beta chain) under discussion was sequenced for a study of T cell responses to AZD1222 COVID-19 vaccine. Overall study findings and caveats: Repertoires were obtained only post-peak T cell response.

Of note for this clone: The antigen is undetermined.

The protocol was immunoSEQ multiplex PCR, while the TCRdb copy is restricted to in-frame clones and leaves out a portion. In the table there are approximately 100,000 clones, roughly nine tenths of which are singletons. V lost 5 bases and J 0 bases, leaving 14 bases between the germline ends. CDR1 is SSHAT and CDR2 is FNYEAQ in the germline V gene (reference sequence). The CDR3 length is 16 residues. The starting material was peripheral blood, obtained on day 0 of AZD1222 vaccination. The sequence was obtained from an adult in good health. The rearrangement joins TRBV7-7 to TRBJ1-3; D may be TRBD1 (5 bases). CDR3 nucleotide sequence: TGTGCCAGCAGCCGGGACTCCAGGAGCTCTGGAAACACCATATATTTT. Translated, it gives CASSRDSRSSGNTIYF.